A selection of T cell receptor beta chains follows, all from one sample in a study of regulatory T cells in long-lasting Graves disease. In TCRdb, the multiplex PCR reads were re-called with MiXCR into one record per CDR3 protein. The sample lists over 300,000 distinct CDR3 sequences; around 15% were seen once. The sample consisted of peripheral blood mononuclear cells (PBMCs), taken at new diagnosis, from a patient treated with antithyroid drugs. The receptor set was obtained from a female donor with Graves disease. CDR3s include the opening cysteine and the closing phenylalanine or tryptophan. Each record gives: D gene, V gene, CDR3 length, J gene, CDR3 protein. A D gene is named only where the DNA matches it firmly.

>.|TRBV28|11|TRBJ2-7
CASSLKSEQYF
>.|TRBV15|14|TRBJ1-2
CATSTPDSFYGYTF
>.|TRBV20-1|16|TRBJ1-6
CSARSLVEGPNSPLHF
>.|TRBV7-2|14|TRBJ2-2
CASDRGGQTGELFF
>.|TRBV11-2|14|TRBJ1-6
CASSLGQYNSPLHF
>.|TRBV3-1|17|TRBJ2-3
CASSQASDWLVGDTQYF
>.|TRBV5-1|13|TRBJ2-1
CASRSGPRSEQFF
>.|TRBV9|15|TRBJ2-7
CASGLGSTSFYEQYF
>.|TRBV7-9|14|TRBJ2-7
CASSPDIYGNEQYF
>.|TRBV4-1|17|TRBJ2-5
CASSQDSARVGRETQYF
>TRBD2|TRBV5-1|16|TRBJ2-2
CASSTLAGETTGELFF
>TRBD2|TRBV6-1|15|TRBJ2-1
CASSVLAGVVVEQFF
>.|TRBV6-1|14|TRBJ2-1
CASRGDGSYNEQFF
>TRBD2|TRBV4-2|16|TRBJ2-7
CASSQDSASGGYEQYF
>.|TRBV12-5|14|TRBJ2-3
CASGLFPSTDTQYF
>.|TRBV3-1|12|TRBJ2-3
CASSDPGDTQYF
>TRBD1|TRBV5-1|15|TRBJ1-1
CASSPSGGLNTEAFF
>TRBD1|TRBV12-3/TRBV12-4|14|TRBJ1-1
CASTTSGTGGAAFF
>.|TRBV12-3/TRBV12-4|13|TRBJ2-5
CASSLLRSETQYF
>TRBD2|TRBV7-8|15|TRBJ2-2
CASKTLSGRAGELFF
>.|TRBV12-3/TRBV12-4|13|TRBJ2-1
CASSPTRDNEQFF
>TRBD2|TRBV29-1|15|TRBJ2-2
CSVSGREASPGELFF
>.|TRBV10-3|12|TRBJ2-7
CAIMAETYEQYF
>TRBD1|TRBV20-1|11|TRBJ1-1
CSANRDRESFF
>TRBD1|TRBV5-1|15|TRBJ1-2
CASSPNTGVGDGYTF
>TRBD1|TRBV28|21|TRBJ1-1
CASSSGGLPGSAGQGNTEAFF
>.|TRBV7-8|20|TRBJ2-2
CASSLAGGRMLPIGTGELFF
>.|TRBV6-5|14|TRBJ2-2
CASSYSRNTGELFF
>.|TRBV19|12|TRBJ1-2
CASSQRNYGYTF
>.|TRBV13|13|TRBJ1-2
CASTSLWFPGYTF
>TRBD2|TRBV7-9|18|TRBJ2-6
CASSLPRGESSGANVLTF
>TRBD1|TRBV5-1|17|TRBJ2-2
CASSLGTGVRSRGELFF
>.|TRBV27|13|TRBJ1-1
CASESGGQGEAFF
>TRBD1|TRBV29-1|14|TRBJ1-2
CSVYNLQGDNGYTF
>.|TRBV7-9|14|TRBJ2-2
CASSLDSDTGELFF
>TRBD1|TRBV24-1|18|TRBJ1-1
CATSDFPMTQGAHIKAFF
>.|TRBV2|14|.
CASSDLKGPVTQYF
>TRBD1|TRBV19|15|TRBJ2-7
CASSLGQGEAYEQYF
>.|TRBV12-5|15|TRBJ1-1
CASGSNPRHDLEAFF
>.|TRBV3-1|14|TRBJ1-1
CASSQELGYTEAFF
>TRBD2|TRBV7-2|15|TRBJ2-1
CASSPPGTRVNEQFF
>.|TRBV20-1|15|TRBJ1-5
CSAREALYSNQPQHF